This T cell receptor beta chain was found in a study of radiotherapy plus CTLA-4 blockade in lung cancer. Study-wide results and limits: Tumor-origin TCR clones grew in blood after radiotherapy plus ipilimumab.

The CDR3 is 14 residues long. Germline CDR1 is SGDLS and CDR2 is YYNGEE. V gave up 2 bases and J gave up 4 bases; unmatched junction bases: 5. As for this clone: Its specificity is not known.

Profiling relied on immunoSEQ multiplex PCR, and the TCRdb table lists in-frame clones only, not all of them. The repertoire holds 50,000 to 75,000 clones, with about 72% as singletons. The sequence came from a human donor with non-small cell lung cancer who had a complete response to radiotherapy plus ipilimumab. This chain connects TRBV9 to TRBJ1-2; 7 bases agree with TRBD1. The sample in question was peripheral blood, obtained from a patient treated with radiotherapy plus ipilimumab. The CDR3 loop reads CASSVEQGSYGYTF. The CDR3 DNA follows: TGTGCCAGCAGCGTTGAACAGGGGAGCTATGGCTACACCTTC. Filled out from reference TRBV9 and TRBJ1-2, the complete variable domain reads DSGVTQTPKHLITATGQRVTLRCSPRSGDLSVYWYQQSLDQGLQFLIQYYNGEERAKGNILERFSAQQFPDLHSELNLSSLELGDSALYFCASSVEQGSYGYTFGSGTRLTVV.